These T cell receptor beta chains were read from a single sample in a study of T-cell reconstitution after alpha-beta-depleted transplantation in children. TCRdb re-called the PCR reads with MiXCR, one entry per CDR3 protein. The table includes 640,000 or so distinct CDR3 sequences, around 16% detected once. Sequences were derived from PBMCs from the stem cell graft donor, sampled from the stem cell graft. The source of these receptors is a human donor who donated a stem cell graft to a child with acute myeloid leukemia. Each CDR3 is given with its conserved first and last residue. The D gene is left open where the match is weak. Only part of the rows carry a size: once, few, many, or a class if the clone is expanded.

J: TRBJ2-2; D: .; size: many; V: TRBV6-1; CDR3: CASKEGNTGELFF; DNA: TGTGCCTCCAAGGAGGGAAACACCGGGGAGCTGTTTTTT
J: TRBJ2-3; D: TRBD2; size: many; V: TRBV6-1; CDR3: CASSTGTSETITDTQYF; DNA: TGTGCCAGCAGTACCGGGACTAGCGAGACTATCACAGATACGCAGTATTTT
J: TRBJ2-5; D: TRBD2; size: few; V: TRBV12-3/TRBV12-4; CDR3: CASSFGTSGGLQETQYF; DNA: TGTGCCAGCAGTTTCGGGACTAGCGGGGGCCTACAAGAGACCCAGTACTTC
J: TRBJ2-3; D: .; size: many; V: TRBV20-1; CDR3: CSARSDTQYF; DNA: TGCAGTGCTAGATCAGATACGCAGTATTTT
J: TRBJ2-5; D: TRBD2; size: many; V: TRBV20-1; CDR3: CSARDYRTSGGLETQYF; DNA: TGCAGTGCTAGAGATTATAGGACTAGCGGGGGGTTGGAGACCCAGTACTTC
J: TRBJ2-5; D: .; size: .; V: TRBV29-1; CDR3: CSVEELIQETQYF; DNA: TGCAGCGTTGAAGAACTGATCCAAGAGACCCAGTACTTC
J: TRBJ2-6; D: .; size: few; V: TRBV11-2; CDR3: CASSPVWGSGANVLTF; DNA: TGTGCCAGCAGCCCCGTGTGGGGATCTGGGGCCAACGTCCTGACTTTC
J: TRBJ2-1; D: .; size: many; V: TRBV20-1; CDR3: CSAAPGTHLGNEQFF; DNA: TGCAGTGCTGCTCCCGGGACTCACCTGGGCAATGAGCAGTTCTTC
J: TRBJ1-2; D: .; size: .; V: TRBV6-2/TRBV6-3; CDR3: CASSQGRSNYGYTF; DNA: TGTGCCAGCTCCCAGGGAAGGAGCAACTATGGCTACACCTTC
J: TRBJ2-7; D: TRBD1; size: many; V: TRBV20-1; CDR3: CSAPTTGGGGEQYF; DNA: TGCAGTGCTCCAACGACAGGGGGCGGCGGCGAGCAGTACTTC
J: TRBJ2-3; D: .; size: many; V: TRBV5-6; CDR3: CASSPPGHTQYF; DNA: TGTGCCAGCAGCCCTCCGGGACATACGCAGTATTTT
J: TRBJ2-7; D: TRBD1; size: many; V: TRBV7-9; CDR3: CASSPTGGYEQYF; DNA: TGTGCCAGCAGCCCGACAGGGGGCTACGAGCAGTACTTC
J: TRBJ2-1; D: .; size: .; V: TRBV20-1; CDR3: CSARTPAAGNNNEQFF; DNA: TGCAGTGCTAGAACCCCAGCGGCCGGAAATAACAATGAGCAGTTCTTC
J: TRBJ1-1; D: TRBD1; size: once; V: TRBV24-1; CDR3: CATSDPRTGNTEAFF; DNA: TGTGCCACCAGTGATCCTAGGACAGGGAACACTGAAGCTTTCTTT
J: TRBJ2-1; D: TRBD2; size: .; V: TRBV7-2; CDR3: CASSLRGGGVDEQFF; DNA: TGTGCCAGCAGCTTACGCGGGGGGGGGGTGGATGAGCAGTTCTTC
J: TRBJ1-6; D: .; size: many; V: TRBV20-1; CDR3: CSARLGGQSPLHF; DNA: TGCAGTGCCCGGTTGGGGGGCCAGTCACCCCTCCACTTT
J: TRBJ1-2; D: .; size: few; V: TRBV7-6; CDR3: CASSLVSSGRLGYGYTF; DNA: TGTGCCAGCAGCTTAGTATCATCGGGCCGGCTGGGCTATGGCTACACCTTC
J: TRBJ1-3; D: TRBD1; size: few; V: TRBV5-1; CDR3: CASSLEGTGGWNTIYF; DNA: TGCGCCAGCAGCTTGGAGGGGACAGGGGGCTGGAACACCATATATTTT
J: TRBJ2-5; D: TRBD2; size: .; V: TRBV20-1; CDR3: CSATGLAGPQETQYF; DNA: TGCAGTGCTACCGGACTAGCGGGGCCTCAAGAGACCCAGTACTTC
J: TRBJ2-3; D: TRBD2; size: many; V: TRBV20-1; CDR3: CSAEPLAGGTDTQYF; DNA: TGCAGTGCCGAACCACTAGCGGGGGGCACAGATACGCAGTATTTT
J: TRBJ2-1; D: TRBD1; size: few; V: TRBV29-1; CDR3: CSVGQGTNEQFF; DNA: TGCAGCGTTGGACAGGGGACCAATGAGCAGTTCTTC
J: TRBJ2-5; D: TRBD2; size: .; V: TRBV7-2; CDR3: CASTLNSGGAVETQYF; DNA: TGTGCCAGCACCTTAAATAGCGGGGGGGCGGTAGAGACCCAGTACTTC
J: TRBJ2-5; D: .; size: many; V: TRBV20-1; CDR3: CSARDGQGKQETQYF; DNA: TGCAGTGCTAGAGATGGTCAGGGAAAACAAGAGACCCAGTACTTC
J: TRBJ1-1; D: .; size: many; V: TRBV20-1; CDR3: CSARVERTKAFF; DNA: TGCAGTGCTAGAGTTGAGAGAACCAAAGCTTTCTTT
J: TRBJ2-7; D: .; size: .; V: TRBV12-3/TRBV12-4; CDR3: CASTLSGDEQYF; DNA: TGTGCCAGCACCCTCAGTGGGGACGAGCAGTACTTC
J: TRBJ2-1; D: TRBD1; size: .; V: TRBV7-2; CDR3: CASSSTGVSEQFF; DNA: TGTGCCAGCAGTTCGACAGGGGTCTCTGAGCAGTTCTTC
J: TRBJ1-1; D: .; size: many; V: TRBV5-6; CDR3: CASSLGTDEAFF; DNA: TGTGCCAGCAGCTTGGGAACAGATGAAGCTTTCTTT
J: TRBJ1-5; D: .; size: .; V: TRBV6-2/TRBV6-3; CDR3: CASSSSGGPYQPQHF; DNA: TGTGCCAGCAGTTCCTCTGGGGGGCCCTATCAGCCCCAGCATTTT
J: TRBJ1-3; D: .; size: few; V: TRBV30; CDR3: CAWSLRMGPGIGNTIYF; DNA: TGTGCCTGGAGTCTACGAATGGGACCCGGGATCGGAAACACCATATATTTT
J: TRBJ2-5; D: TRBD1; size: .; V: TRBV10-3; CDR3: CAISAAGGSGETQYF; DNA: TGTGCCATCAGTGCGGCAGGGGGCAGTGGGGAGACCCAGTACTTC
J: TRBJ1-5; D: .; size: few; V: TRBV4-3; CDR3: CASSQGGGGQPQHF; DNA: TGCGCCAGCAGCCAAGGGGGTGGGGGTCAGCCCCAGCATTTT
J: TRBJ2-4; D: .; size: .; V: TRBV7-9; CDR3: CASSSVGLLNIQYF; DNA: TGTGCCAGCAGCTCGGTCGGGTTACTTAACATTCAGTACTTC
J: TRBJ1-1; D: .; size: .; V: TRBV7-2; CDR3: CASSVKPGGTEAFF; DNA: TGTGCCAGCAGCGTAAAGCCGGGGGGGACTGAAGCTTTCTTT
J: TRBJ2-7; D: .; size: .; V: TRBV30; CDR3: CAWRGGPYLGSYEQYF; DNA: TGTGCCTGGAGAGGGGGACCGTACCTGGGATCCTACGAGCAGTACTTC